Each of the 29 T cell receptor beta chains below was sequenced from the same sample in a study of cytomegalovirus exposure and HLA in healthy donors. The repertoire was sequenced with immunoSEQ multiplex PCR; TCRdb's copy has only in-frame clones and lacks some. This table has roughly 330,000 clones, about 85% appearing once. Sequencing input: PBMCs. The receptors come from a young woman in good health and CMV-seropositive.

The rearrangement uses TRBV2 and TRBJ1-3; D is perhaps TRBD1 (6 bases). Trimming left V 6 bases short and J 8 bases short, with 11 bases between. The CDR3 is 12 amino acids. Germline V gives CDR1 SNHLY, CDR2 FYNNEI. Written as DNA, the CDR3 is TGTGCCAGCAGACCCCAGGGGTACACCATATATTTT. As protein: CASRPQGYTIYF.

J is TRBJ2-3 and V is TRBV4-1; 8 bases are a match to TRBD1. The V and J ends lost 6 bases and 1 base, in that order; junction bases with no gene match: 3. This CDR3 has 14 residues. Germline V CDR1 and CDR2: MGHRA, YSYEKL. CDR3 sequence (DNA): TGCGCCAGCAGATTACAGGGGGGCACAGATACGCAGTATTTT. This translates into CASRLQGGTDTQYF.

Only one count was recorded for this clone. The J gene is TRBJ2-7, the V gene TRBV4-3, with D perhaps TRBD2 (6 bases). Trimming cost V 2 bases and J 0 bases, with 8 bases left between them. The germline gives CDR1 LGHNA, CDR2 YSLEER. The CDR3 totals 14 residues. The CDR3 sequence: CASSQLASSYEQYF. For the CDR3, the DNA is TGCGCCAGCAGCCAACTAGCGAGCTCCTACGAGCAGTACTTC.

The chain joins TRBV9 to TRBJ2-1; 7 nucleotides agree with TRBD1. Germline CDR1 SGDLS, CDR2 YYNGEE. This CDR3 is 15 amino acids long. With V trimmed by 3 bases and J by 3 bases, 6 bases remained unmatched. CDR3 DNA: TGTGCCAGCAGCGGCCGGGACAGTATCTACAATGAGCAGTTCTTC. It specifies CASSGRDSIYNEQFF.

CDR3 bases: TGTGCCAGCAGCTTAGCGCACAGGGATCAGCCCCAGCATTTT. Translated, it gives CASSLAHRDQPQHF. V gene TRBV7-6 combines with J gene TRBJ1-5, with D tentatively TRBD1 (6 bases). In germline, CDR1 is SGHVS, CDR2 FNYEAQ. Trimming removed 0 bases from V and 5 bases from J, with 8 bases in between. The CDR3 length is 14 residues.

The V gene is TRBV5-1, the J gene TRBJ2-7; D not resolved. V was shortened by 3 bases and J by 6 bases, with 7 bases between the two germline ends. This CDR3 is built from 11 residues. Germline values: CDR1 SGHRS, CDR2 YFSETQ. DNA of the CDR3: TGCGCCAGCAGCTCTAAGTCCGAGCAGTACTTC. Translation: CASSSKSEQYF.

The chain combines TRBV29-1 with TRBJ2-3; D is unresolved. CDR1 SQVTM and CDR2 ANQGSEA come from the germline V gene. V lost 1 base, J lost 2 bases, and 10 bases lay in between. The CDR3 runs 14 residues. The CDR3 bases are TGCAGCGTTGAAGGGTTCCTGAACACAGATACGCAGTATTTT. Residues: CSVEGFLNTDTQYF.

This clone was recorded a few times. A read error may account for a junction end that differs from germline. This chain links TRBV23-1 with TRBJ2-1, with D perhaps assigned TRBD1 or TRBD2 (5 bases each). TRBV23-1 is an open reading frame, and its role is uncertain. This CDR3 has 11 amino acids. CDR3 region: CASSQWGTMIF. The CDR3 bases are TGCGCCAGCAGTCAATGGGGGACCATGATCTTC.

The V call is TRBV30, the J call TRBJ1-4; D is possibly TRBD1 (5 bases). Trimming shortened V by 1 base and J by 4 bases, and 10 bases separated the two germline ends. The CDR3 length is 14 residues. Germline CDR1 GTSNPN, CDR2 SVGIG (reference sequence). CDR3 in DNA: TGTGCCTGGAGTGGGACACTATATAATGAAAAACTGTTTTTT. Translating gives CAWSGTLYNEKLFF.

The genes are TRBV25-1 and TRBJ1-2; 8 nucleotides match TRBD1. The trim removed 1 base at V and 6 bases at J, leaving 13 bases unmatched. From germline, CDR1 is MGHDK and CDR2 SYGVNS. The CDR3 covers 17 residues. The CDR3 coding sequence is TGTGCCAGCAGTGAATTGGCAGGGGGCCCCTGGATACATGGCTACACCTTC. Its protein product is CASSELAGGPWIHGYTF.

This clone was seen just once. V gene TRBV9 combines with J gene TRBJ2-7; no clear D gene. Germline values: CDR1 SGDLS, CDR2 YYNGEE. Trimming took 3 bases from V and 0 from J, leaving 7 bases between them. CDR3 size: 13 residues. The CDR3 DNA reads as TGTGCCAGCAGCGCCGGGCCCTCCTACGAGCAGTACTTC. This gives the protein CASSAGPSYEQYF.

This chain links TRBV30 with TRBJ2-7; D is unclear. The germline V gene encodes CDR1 GTSNPN and CDR2 SVGIG (reference sequence). The V end lost 1 base, the J end lost 0 bases, and 7 bases lay between the germline ends. The CDR3 consists of 13 residues. In DNA, the CDR3 is TGTGCCTGGAGTGGGTCTAGCTCCTACGAGCAGTACTTC. This translates into CAWSGSSSYEQYF.

The rearrangement links TRBV7-6 to TRBJ2-3, with 11 bases identical to TRBD2. The germline CDR1 and CDR2 sequences are SGHVS and FNYEAQ. The CDR3 consists of 18 residues. J was trimmed by 4 bases and V by 2 bases; bases with no gene match: 11. The CDR3 bases are TGTGCCAGCAGCTTAATGGTAGCGGGGGGGCCATCAGCAGATACGCAGTATTTT. This encodes CASSLMVAGGPSADTQYF.

To note about this clone: Because the CDR3's place on the DNA is in doubt, the DNA is left out and the CDR3 is given as listed by TCRdb. The chain recombines TRBV7-9 with TRBJ1-2; the table's D call TRBD1 went unverified against the DNA. The CDR3 sequence runs 15 residues, both termini included. Germline loops: CDR1 SEHNR, CDR2 FQNEAQ (reference sequence). The chain's CDR3 is CASSFGQGPNYGYTF.

The chain has TRBV18 and TRBJ2-1; 9 bases align to TRBD2. The trim removed 6 bases at V and 1 base at J, leaving 10 bases unmatched. Germline V lookup: CDR1 KGHSH, CDR2 LQKENI. CDR3 length equals 17 residues. CDR3 loop: CASSRSSGTVSYNEQFF. The CDR3 bases are TGTGCCAGCTCGCGCTCTAGCGGGACAGTTTCCTACAATGAGCAGTTCTTC.

The genes are TRBV9 and TRBJ2-7, with D hard to call. The CDR3 contains 14 residues. Germline V gives CDR1 SGDLS, CDR2 YYNGEE. Trimming stripped 4 bases from V and 5 bases from J, with 16 bases between. The CDR3 region has the DNA TGTGCCAGCAGCTCCCGTTCGGCTCCAGACGAGCAGTACTTC. Encoded protein: CASSSRSAPDEQYF. Drawing the rest from reference TRBV9 and TRBJ2-7, the complete variable domain is DSGVTQTPKHLITATGQRVTLRCSPRSGDLSVYWYQQSLDQGLQFLIQYYNGEERAKGNILERFSAQQFPDLHSELNLSSLELGDSALYFCASSSRSAPDEQYFGPGTRLTVT.

The J gene is TRBJ1-5, the V gene TRBV28; D unclear. V was cut by 8 bases and J by 7 bases, with 15 bases left in between. Germline-derived CDR1 and CDR2 are MDHEN and SYDVKM. The CDR3 is 13 residues long. The CDR3 reads CASFSDVRQPQHF. CDR3 nucleotides: TGTGCCAGCTTCTCTGACGTTAGGCAGCCCCAGCATTTT.

This clone has only one observation. The chain carries TRBV5-6 and TRBJ1-1; unclear D gene. Germline V gene data show CDR1 as SGHDT and CDR2 as YYEEEE. CDR3 size: 19 residues. V shed 2 bases and J shed 1 base, with 24 bases lying between them. The DNA for the CDR3 is TGTGCCAGCAGCTTTTTGTATCCGGGCCTAATTGGGTCGAACACTGAAGCTTTCTTT. This sequence encodes CASSFLYPGLIGSNTEAFF. The full variable domain, in which reference TRBV5-6 and TRBJ1-1 provide the parts outside the CDR3, is DAGVTQSPTHLIKTRGQQVTLRCSPKSGHDTVSWYQQALGQGPQFIFQYYEEEERQRGNFPDRFSGHQFPNYSSELNVNALLLGDSALYLCASSFLYPGLIGSNTEAFFGQGTRLTVV.

This sequence joins TRBV9 and TRBJ1-2; TRBD1 might be the D (6 bases). Trimming left V 0 bases short and J 0 bases short, with 12 bases between. CDR1 is SGDLS and CDR2 is YYNGEE in the germline V gene. This CDR3 has 16 residues. The CDR3 DNA sequence: TGTGCCAGCAGCGTAGCTGAGGGGGGTGCTAACTATGGCTACACCTTC. Its protein product is CASSVAEGGANYGYTF.

This chain connects TRBV4-2 to TRBJ1-4; D might be TRBD1 (5 bases). Germline values: CDR1 LGHNA, CDR2 YNFKEQ. V shed 6 bases and J shed 0 bases, with 14 bases lying between them. The CDR3 has 16 residues. The CDR3 DNA reads TGTGCCAGCAGATCCCACGGGACTGCAACTAATGAAAAACTGTTTTTT. As protein: CASRSHGTATNEKLFF.

CDR3 amino acids: CASSSPGTPSYEQYF. The DNA for the CDR3 is TGTGCCAGCAGCTCCCCGGGAACACCCTCCTACGAGCAGTACTTC. The V gene is TRBV28, the J gene TRBJ2-7; D might be TRBD2 (5 bases). V dropped 6 bases and J dropped 0 bases, with 15 bases sitting between them. The CDR3 consists of 15 residues. Germline V gene data show CDR1 as MDHEN and CDR2 as SYDVKM.

The chain is built from TRBV27 and TRBJ2-2; possibly TRBD2 for D (5 bases). This CDR3 is built from 15 residues. From germline, CDR1 is MNHEY and CDR2 SMNVEV (reference sequence). The V end lost 4 bases, the J end lost 5 bases, and 14 bases lay between the germline ends. In nucleotides, the CDR3 is TGTGCCAGCAGTTCCTTTTGGGGAGATACCGGGGAGCTGTTTTTT. This translates into CASSSFWGDTGELFF.

The gene calls are TRBV5-6 and TRBJ2-5; 7 bases line up with TRBD2. Per the germline V gene, CDR1 is SGHDT and CDR2 is YYEEEE. Trimming took 0 bases from V and 4 from J; bases not matched to a gene: 6. CDR3 length: 15 amino acids. In DNA, the CDR3 is TGTGCCAGCAGCTTGGCCCCTGGGGGGGGAGAGACCCAGTACTTC. It specifies CASSLAPGGGETQYF.

V gene TRBV7-3 combines with J gene TRBJ1-1; 11 nucleotides align to TRBD1. This CDR3 is built from 14 residues. With V trimmed by 5 bases and J by 5 bases, 4 bases remained unmatched. Per germline, CDR1 SGHTA and CDR2 FQGTGA. The CDR3 protein is CASSHGTGGTEAFF. For the CDR3, the DNA is TGTGCCAGCAGCCACGGGACAGGGGGTACTGAAGCTTTCTTT.

The J gene is TRBJ2-4, the V gene TRBV27; no reliable D call. V lost 2 bases and J 6 bases, leaving 11 bases between the germline ends. The CDR3 loop spans 14 amino acids. Germline-derived CDR1 and CDR2 are MNHEY and SMNVEV (reference sequence). The CDR3, as DNA: TGTGCCAGCAGTTTACTGCCAGCCGTAAACATTCAGTACTTC. This translates into CASSLLPAVNIQYF.

The chain carries TRBV9 and TRBJ1-6, with a possible D match to TRBD1 (5 bases). V was trimmed by 3 bases and J by 7 bases, leaving 17 bases between them. The germline CDR1 and CDR2 sequences are SGDLS and YYNGEE. The CDR3 totals 16 residues. CDR3 DNA sequence: TGTGCCAGCAGCGCCCCGGGTGGGACCCCGAATTCACCCCTCCACTTT. It specifies CASSAPGGTPNSPLHF.

V gene TRBV18 combines with J gene TRBJ2-7; D perhaps matches TRBD2 (5 bases). CDR3 length: 14 amino acids. V gave up 0 bases and J gave up 4 bases, with 10 bases separating them. The germline gives CDR1 KGHSH, CDR2 LQKENI. The CDR3 reads CASSPPTAGYEQYF. The CDR3 nucleotides are TGTGCCAGCTCACCACCTACCGCGGGTTACGAGCAGTACTTC.

The CDR3 DNA sequence: TGTGCCAGCACCTTGACTAGCGGGAAAGATACGCAGTATTTT. Translation: CASTLTSGKDTQYF. The V and J genes are TRBV11-1 and TRBJ2-3; 11 nucleotides agree with TRBD2. Germline CDR1 reads SGHAT; CDR2 reads FQDESV (reference sequence). V shed 7 bases and J 5 bases; nucleotides not matched to a gene: 5. CDR3 length equals 14 residues.

This clone appeared a single time. The chain uses TRBV19 and TRBJ2-7, with 10 bases matching TRBD1. From germline, CDR1 is LNHDA and CDR2 SQIVND (reference sequence). The CDR3 sequence is 15 residues long. V shed 7 bases and J 5 bases; nucleotides not matched to a gene: 11. CDR3 loop: CASTKGLGTGDEQYF. CDR3 bases: TGTGCCAGTACCAAGGGCCTCGGGACAGGGGACGAGCAGTACTTC. The full variable domain, completed using reference TRBV19 and TRBJ2-7, is DGGITQSPKYLFRKEGQNVTLSCEQNLNHDAMYWYRQDPGQGLRLIYYSQIVNDFQKGDIAEGYSVSREKKESFPLTVTSAQKNPTAFYLCASTKGLGTGDEQYFGPGTRLTVT.